This T cell receptor beta chain comes out of a study of blood T cell repertoires in COVID-19. Original processing notes: Amplification of reference gene primers was used by the study to estimate nucleated cell counts. Generated by immunoSEQ multiplex PCR, the TCRdb table keeps only in-frame clones and is missing some. V and J calls and clone size are copied from that table; D and trimming were computed from the DNA. The data contain roughly 330,000 clones, 80% to 90% of them singletons. Individuals aged roughly 18 to 100 years were recruited from around 22 US areas. Donors in Cohort 3 counted as recovered after two negative PCRs, clearance, or symptom resolution. The V gene's germline CDR1 is SNHLY and CDR2 FYNNEI. This CDR3 is built from 13 residues. The ends were cut back, 7 bases at V and 0 bases at J, with 7 bases in the middle.

The material sequenced was PBMCs or T cells enriched from blood (not recorded which). This sequence joins TRBV2 and TRBJ2-1; D gene unclear. This TCR was sampled from a woman younger than 45 who had recovered from COVID-19. DNA of the CDR3: TGTGCCAGCATGGTCAGCTCCTACAATGAGCAGTTCTTC. This codes for CASMVSSYNEQFF.